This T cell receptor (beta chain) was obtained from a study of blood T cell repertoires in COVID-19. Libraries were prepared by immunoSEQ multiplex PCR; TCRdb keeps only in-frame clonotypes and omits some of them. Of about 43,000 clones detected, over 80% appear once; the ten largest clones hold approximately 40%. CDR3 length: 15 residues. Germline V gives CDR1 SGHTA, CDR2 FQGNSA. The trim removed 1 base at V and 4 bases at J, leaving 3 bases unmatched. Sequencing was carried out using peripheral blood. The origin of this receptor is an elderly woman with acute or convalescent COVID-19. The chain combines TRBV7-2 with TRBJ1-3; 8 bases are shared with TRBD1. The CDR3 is CASSLGPGGGNTIYF. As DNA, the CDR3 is TGTGCCAGCAGCTTAGGGCCAGGGGGCGGAAACACCATATATTTT. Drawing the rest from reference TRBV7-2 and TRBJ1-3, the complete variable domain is GAGVSQSPSNKVTEKGKDVELRCDPISGHTALYWYRQSLGQGLEFLIYFQGNSAPDKSGLPSDRFSAERTGGSVSTLTIQRTQQEDSAVYLCASSLGPGGGNTIYFGEGSWLTVV.